This T cell receptor beta chain was obtained from a study of cytomegalovirus exposure and HLA in healthy donors. Across the whole study: A data release that came early held roughly 90 million unique TCRs from HLA-typed donors.

On this clone: Antigen: not known.

Use of 60 Vbeta and 13 Jbeta primers characterized the PCR. Only in-frame clones appear in the TCRdb table, and some are missing; sequencing was by immunoSEQ multiplex PCR. The sample has some 130,000 clones, 80% seen once. This CDR3 region has 13 residues. Deletions cut 4 bases from V and 2 bases from J, with 9 bases between. Germline CDR1 and CDR2: SQVTM and ANQGSEA. Study conclusions and caveats: In a later analysis, most CMV-associated TCR beta chains appeared HLA-restricted. Roughly even sequencing depth across donors was the assumption behind the presence/absence analyses.

At sampling all donors were nominally healthy, likely with unrecorded immune exposures. Sequencing used PBMCs. The source is a man aged 25 to 40 in good health and CMV-seronegative. The chain is built from TRBV29-1 and TRBJ1-5; D might be TRBD1 (5 bases). In DNA form, the CDR3 reads TGCAGCGTTGCGGGGGATGGCAATCAGCCCCAGCATTTT. Its protein product is CSVAGDGNQPQHF.